This T cell receptor (beta chain) was documented in a study of blood T cell repertoires in COVID-19. The data were produced by immunoSEQ multiplex PCR, yet TCRdb's version contains in-frame clones alone and is incomplete. Here the sample spans 95,000 to 100,000 clones, more than 70% being singletons. Trimming cost V 3 bases and J 2 bases, with 13 bases left between them. The CDR3 has 15 residues. Germline assignment: CDR1 MDHEN and CDR2 SYDVKM. The material sequenced was peripheral blood. The source of this sequence is a woman aged 25-40 years with acute or convalescent COVID-19. V and J are TRBV28 and TRBJ1-2, with D perhaps matching TRBD1 (5 bases). This CDR3 is CASSFSGLGNYGYTF. CDR3 DNA: TGTGCCAGCAGTTTTTCAGGGCTAGGAAACTATGGCTACACCTTC.